The clone carrying this T cell receptor (beta chain) was seen a single time. Source study methods: Amplification of reference gene primers provided the estimated nucleated cell counts. Sequencing used immunoSEQ multiplex PCR; TCRdb keeps in-frame clones, though not all of them. The V and J calls and clone size are taken from that table; D and trimming were inferred from the DNA. Found here are about 67,000 clones, 87% of them singletons; the top ten hold approximately 19%. Germline lookup yields CDR1 SGHRS and CDR2 YFSETQ. There are 15 residues in the CDR3. V gave up 0 bases and J gave up 1 base, with 10 bases separating them. The data were obtained in a study of blood T cell repertoires in COVID-19. The wider study: The United States, Italy and Spain were the sources of the acute and convalescent COVID-19 samples. PBMCs, B-cell-depleted T cells, or T cells were the source of the cDNA or gDNA that made up the material.

The rearrangement links TRBV5-1 to TRBJ1-2; no firm D call. Sample: peripheral blood. The clonotype was recovered from a woman older than 75 with acute or convalescent COVID-19. The CDR3, as DNA: TGCGCCAGCAGCTTGGACACGAACATTAACTATGGCTACACCTTC. As protein: CASSLDTNINYGYTF.